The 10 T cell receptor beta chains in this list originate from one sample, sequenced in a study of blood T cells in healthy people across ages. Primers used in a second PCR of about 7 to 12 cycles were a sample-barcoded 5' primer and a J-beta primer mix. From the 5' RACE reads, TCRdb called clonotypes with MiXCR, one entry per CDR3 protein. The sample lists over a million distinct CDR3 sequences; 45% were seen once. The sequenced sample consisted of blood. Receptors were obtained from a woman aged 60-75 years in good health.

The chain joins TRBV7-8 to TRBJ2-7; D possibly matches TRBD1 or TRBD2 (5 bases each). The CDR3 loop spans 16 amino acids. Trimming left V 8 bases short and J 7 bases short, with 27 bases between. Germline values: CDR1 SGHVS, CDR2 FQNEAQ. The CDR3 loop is CASLVWDARSHNEQYF. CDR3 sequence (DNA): TGTGCCAGCCTGGTCTGGGACGCCCGCTCTCACAATGAGCAGTACTTC. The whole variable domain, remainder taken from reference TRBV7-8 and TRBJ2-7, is GAGVSQSPRYKVAKRGQDVALRCDPISGHVSLFWYQQALGQGPEFLTYFQNEAQLDKSGLPSDRFFAERPEGSVSTLKIQRTQQEDSAVYLCASLVWDARSHNEQYFGPGTRLTVT.

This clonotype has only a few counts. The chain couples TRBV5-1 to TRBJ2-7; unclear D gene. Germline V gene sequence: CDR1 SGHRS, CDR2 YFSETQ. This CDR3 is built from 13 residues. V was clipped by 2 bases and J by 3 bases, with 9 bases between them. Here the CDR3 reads CASSFHPHYEQYF. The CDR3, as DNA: TGCGCCAGCAGCTTTCATCCACACTACGAGCAGTACTTC.

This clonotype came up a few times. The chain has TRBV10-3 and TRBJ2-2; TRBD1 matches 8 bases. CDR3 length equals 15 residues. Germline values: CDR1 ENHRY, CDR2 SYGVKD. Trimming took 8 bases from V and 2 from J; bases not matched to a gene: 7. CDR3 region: CAISQDRENTGELFF. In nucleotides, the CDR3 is TGTGCCATCTCTCAGGACAGGGAAAACACCGGGGAGCTGTTTTTT.

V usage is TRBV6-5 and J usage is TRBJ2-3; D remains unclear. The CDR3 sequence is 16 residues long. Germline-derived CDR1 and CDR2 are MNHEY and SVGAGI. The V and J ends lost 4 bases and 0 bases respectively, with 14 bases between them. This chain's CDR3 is CASSSTPWGSTDTQYF. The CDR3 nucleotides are TGTGCCAGCAGTTCTACCCCCTGGGGAAGCACAGATACGCAGTATTTT.

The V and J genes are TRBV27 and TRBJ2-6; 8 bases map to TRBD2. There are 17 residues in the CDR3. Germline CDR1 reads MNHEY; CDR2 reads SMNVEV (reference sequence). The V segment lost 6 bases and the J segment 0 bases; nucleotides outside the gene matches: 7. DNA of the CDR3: TGTGCCAGCAGCTCGGGAGGGGGGGACTCTGGGGCCAACGTCCTGACTTTC. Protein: CASSSGGGDSGANVLTF.

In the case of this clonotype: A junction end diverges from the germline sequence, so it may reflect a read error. This chain's CDR3 is CVSSLAPGYAYEQYF. Written as DNA, the CDR3 is TGTGTCAGCAGCTTAGCTCCAGGGTATGCCTACGAGCAGTACTTC. This chain connects TRBV11-2 to TRBJ2-7; TRBD1 might be the D (5 bases). The CDR3 contains 15 residues. Germline CDR1 is SGHAT and CDR2 is FQNNGV.

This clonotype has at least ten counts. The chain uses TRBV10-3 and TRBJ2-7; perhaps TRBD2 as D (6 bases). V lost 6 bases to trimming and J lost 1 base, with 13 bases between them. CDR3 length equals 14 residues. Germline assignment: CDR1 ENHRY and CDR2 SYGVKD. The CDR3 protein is CAIRGGLESYEQYF. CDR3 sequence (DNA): TGTGCCATCAGGGGGGGACTGGAATCCTACGAGCAGTACTTC.

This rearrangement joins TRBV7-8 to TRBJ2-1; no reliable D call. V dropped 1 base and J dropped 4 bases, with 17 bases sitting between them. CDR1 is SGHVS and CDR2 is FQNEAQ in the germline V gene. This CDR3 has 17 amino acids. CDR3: CASSLVTVGRQYNEQFF. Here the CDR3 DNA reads TGTGCCAGCAGCTTAGTTACGGTAGGGCGGCAGTACAATGAGCAGTTCTTC.

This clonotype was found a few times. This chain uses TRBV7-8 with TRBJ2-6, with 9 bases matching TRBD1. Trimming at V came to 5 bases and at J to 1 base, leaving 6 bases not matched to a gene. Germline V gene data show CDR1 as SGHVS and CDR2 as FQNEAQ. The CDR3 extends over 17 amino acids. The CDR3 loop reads CASSITGGASGANVLTF. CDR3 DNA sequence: TGTGCCAGCAGCATAACAGGGGGCGCGTCTGGGGCCAACGTCCTGACTTTC.

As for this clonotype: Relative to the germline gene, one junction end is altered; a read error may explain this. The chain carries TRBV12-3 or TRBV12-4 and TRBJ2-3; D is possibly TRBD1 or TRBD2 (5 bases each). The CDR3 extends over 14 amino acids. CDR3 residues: CASSSPGSGDAQYF. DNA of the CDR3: TGTGCCAGCAGTTCACCAGGGAGTGGAGATGCGCAGTATTTT.